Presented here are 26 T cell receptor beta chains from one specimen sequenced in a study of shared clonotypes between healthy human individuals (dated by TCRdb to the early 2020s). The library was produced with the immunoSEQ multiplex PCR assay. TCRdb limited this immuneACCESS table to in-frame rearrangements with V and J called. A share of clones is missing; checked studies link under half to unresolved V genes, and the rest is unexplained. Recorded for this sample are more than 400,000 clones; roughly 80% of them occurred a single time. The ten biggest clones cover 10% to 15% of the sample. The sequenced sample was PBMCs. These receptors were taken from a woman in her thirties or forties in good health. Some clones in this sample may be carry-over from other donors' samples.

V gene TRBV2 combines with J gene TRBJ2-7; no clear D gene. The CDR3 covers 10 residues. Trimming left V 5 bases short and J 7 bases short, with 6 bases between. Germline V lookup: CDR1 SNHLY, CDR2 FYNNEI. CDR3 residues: CASSLREQYF. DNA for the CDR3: TGTGCCAGCAGTTTACGAGAGCAGTACTTC.

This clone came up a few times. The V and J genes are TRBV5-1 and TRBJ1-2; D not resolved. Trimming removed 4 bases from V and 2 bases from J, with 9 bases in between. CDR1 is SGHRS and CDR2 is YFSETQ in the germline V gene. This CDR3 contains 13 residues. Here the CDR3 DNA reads TGCGCCAGCAGCGAGCGGCAGAACTATGGCTACACCTTC. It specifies CASSERQNYGYTF.

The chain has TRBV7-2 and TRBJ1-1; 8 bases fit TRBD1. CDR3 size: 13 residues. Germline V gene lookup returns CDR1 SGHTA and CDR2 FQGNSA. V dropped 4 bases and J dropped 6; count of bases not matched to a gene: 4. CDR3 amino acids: CASSSQGESEAFF. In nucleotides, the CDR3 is TGTGCCAGCAGCTCACAGGGGGAATCTGAAGCTTTCTTT.

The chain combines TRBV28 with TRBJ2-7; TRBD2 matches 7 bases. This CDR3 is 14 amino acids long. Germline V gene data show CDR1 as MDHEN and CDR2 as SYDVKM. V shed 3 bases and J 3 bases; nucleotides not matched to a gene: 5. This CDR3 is CASSLGGPVYEQYF. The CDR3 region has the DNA TGTGCCAGCAGTTTGGGAGGGCCGGTCTACGAGCAGTACTTC.

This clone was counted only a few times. The CDR3 here is CASSHSYEQYF. CDR3 nucleotides: TGTGCCAGCAGCCACAGCTACGAGCAGTACTTC. This sequence joins TRBV7-9 and TRBJ2-7; no clear D. The germline CDR1 and CDR2 sequences are SEHNR and FQNEAQ (reference sequence). The CDR3 is 11 amino acids. V was pared by 5 bases and J by 3 bases, with 5 bases between. The whole variable domain, filled in from reference TRBV7-9 and TRBJ2-7, reads DTGVSQNPRHKITKRGQNVTFRCDPISEHNRLYWYRQTLGQGPEFLTYFQNEAQLEKSRLLSDRFSAERPKGSFSTLEIQRTEQGDSAMYLCASSHSYEQYFGPGTRLTVT.

CDR3 protein: CARRLTGQVYGYTF. CDR3 DNA: TGTGCCAGACGACTAACTGGACAGGTCTATGGCTACACCTTC. The chain employs TRBV2 and TRBJ1-2, with TRBD1 matching over 7 bases. In germline, CDR1 is SNHLY, CDR2 FYNNEI. This CDR3 contains 14 residues. V was clipped by 9 bases and J by 4 bases; unmatched bases: 11.

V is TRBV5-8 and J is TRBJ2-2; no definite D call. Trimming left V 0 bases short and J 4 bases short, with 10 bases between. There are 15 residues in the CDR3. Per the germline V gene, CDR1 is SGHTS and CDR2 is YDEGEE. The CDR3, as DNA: TGTGCCAGCAGCTTGGACCAGCGTAGCACCGGGGAGCTGTTTTTT. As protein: CASSLDQRSTGELFF. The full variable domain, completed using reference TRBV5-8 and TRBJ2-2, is EAGVTQSPTHLIKTRGQQATLRCSPISGHTSVYWYQQALGLGLQFLLWYDEGEERNRGNFPPRFSGRQFPNYSSELNVNALELEDSALYLCASSLDQRSTGELFFGEGSRLTVL.

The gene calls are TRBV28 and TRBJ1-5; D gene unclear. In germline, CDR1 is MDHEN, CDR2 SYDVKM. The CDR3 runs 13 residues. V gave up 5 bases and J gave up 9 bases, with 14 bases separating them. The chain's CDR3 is CASSTGRRWPQHF. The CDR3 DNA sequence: TGTGCCAGCAGTACGGGAAGACGTTGGCCCCAGCATTTT. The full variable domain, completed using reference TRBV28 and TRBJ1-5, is DVKVTQSSRYLVKRTGEKVFLECVQDMDHENMFWYRQDPGLGLRLIYFSYDVKMKEKGDIPEGYSVSREKKERFSLILESASTNQTSMYLCASSTGRRWPQHFGDGTRLSIL.

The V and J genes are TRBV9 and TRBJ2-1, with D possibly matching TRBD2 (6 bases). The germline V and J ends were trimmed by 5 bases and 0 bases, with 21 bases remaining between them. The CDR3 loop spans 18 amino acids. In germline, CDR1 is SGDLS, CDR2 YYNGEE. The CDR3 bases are TGTGCCAGCAGTATCGGGAGCAGTAGTCGGAGCTCCTACAATGAGCAGTTCTTC. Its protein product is CASSIGSSSRSSYNEQFF.

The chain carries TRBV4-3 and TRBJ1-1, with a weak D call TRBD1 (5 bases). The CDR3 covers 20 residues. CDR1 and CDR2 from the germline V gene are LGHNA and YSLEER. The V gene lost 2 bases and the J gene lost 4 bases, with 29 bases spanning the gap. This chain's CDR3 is CASSQKPPGTPDGVSTEAFF. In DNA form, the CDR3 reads TGCGCCAGCAGCCAAAAACCGCCGGGGACGCCCGACGGGGTTTCCACTGAAGCTTTCTTT.

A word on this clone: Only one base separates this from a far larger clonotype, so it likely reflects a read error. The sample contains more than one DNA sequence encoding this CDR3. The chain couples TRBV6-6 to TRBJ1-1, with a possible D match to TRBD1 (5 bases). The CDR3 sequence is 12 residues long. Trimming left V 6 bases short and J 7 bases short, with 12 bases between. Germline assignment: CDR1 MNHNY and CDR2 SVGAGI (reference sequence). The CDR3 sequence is CASRKRGVEAFF. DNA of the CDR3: TGTGCCAGCAGGAAGCGAGGGGTTGAAGCTTTCTTT.

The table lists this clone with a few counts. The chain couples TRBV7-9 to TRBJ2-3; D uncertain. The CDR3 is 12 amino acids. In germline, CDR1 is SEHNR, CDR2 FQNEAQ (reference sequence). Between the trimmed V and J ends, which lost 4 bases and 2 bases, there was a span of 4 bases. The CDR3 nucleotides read TGTGCCAGCAGCTACCCCACAGATACGCAGTATTTT. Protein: CASSYPTDTQYF. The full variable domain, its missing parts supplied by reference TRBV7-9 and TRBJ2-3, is DTGVSQNPRHKITKRGQNVTFRCDPISEHNRLYWYRQTLGQGPEFLTYFQNEAQLEKSRLLSDRFSAERPKGSFSTLEIQRTEQGDSAMYLCASSYPTDTQYFGPGTRLTVL.

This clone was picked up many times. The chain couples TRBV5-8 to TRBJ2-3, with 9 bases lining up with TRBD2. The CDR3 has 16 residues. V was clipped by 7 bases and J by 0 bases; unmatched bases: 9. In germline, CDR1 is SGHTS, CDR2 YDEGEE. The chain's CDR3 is CASGSGTSKSTDTQYF. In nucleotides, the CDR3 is TGTGCCAGCGGATCCGGGACTAGCAAAAGCACAGATACGCAGTATTTT.

In DNA, the CDR3 is TGTGCCAGCAGGAACAGGGGGTACGGGGCCAACGTCCTGACTTTC. Amino acids: CASRNRGYGANVLTF. V usage is TRBV2 and J usage is TRBJ2-6, with 8 bases lining up with TRBD1. From germline, CDR1 is SNHLY and CDR2 FYNNEI. Trimming cost V 6 bases and J 4 bases; bases outside gene matches: 5. This CDR3 contains 15 residues.

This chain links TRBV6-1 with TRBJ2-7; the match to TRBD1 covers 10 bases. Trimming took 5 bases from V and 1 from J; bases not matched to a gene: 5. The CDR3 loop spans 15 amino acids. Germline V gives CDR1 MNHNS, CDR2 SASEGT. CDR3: CASSSGTGESYEQYF. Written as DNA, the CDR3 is TGTGCCAGCAGTTCCGGGACAGGGGAGTCCTACGAGCAGTACTTC.

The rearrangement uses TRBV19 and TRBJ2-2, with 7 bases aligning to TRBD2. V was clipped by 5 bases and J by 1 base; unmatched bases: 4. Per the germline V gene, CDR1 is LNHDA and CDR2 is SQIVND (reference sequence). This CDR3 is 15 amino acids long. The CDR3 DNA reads TGTGCCAGTAGTCCCGGACTAGGGAACACCGGGGAGCTGTTTTTT. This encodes CASSPGLGNTGELFF.

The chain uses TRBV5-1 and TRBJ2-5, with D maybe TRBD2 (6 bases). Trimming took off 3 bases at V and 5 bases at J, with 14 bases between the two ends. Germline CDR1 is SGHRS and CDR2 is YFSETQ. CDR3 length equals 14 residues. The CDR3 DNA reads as TGCGCCAGCAGCTCCCCGGTTGGGAGGGAGACCCAGTACTTC. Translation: CASSSPVGRETQYF.

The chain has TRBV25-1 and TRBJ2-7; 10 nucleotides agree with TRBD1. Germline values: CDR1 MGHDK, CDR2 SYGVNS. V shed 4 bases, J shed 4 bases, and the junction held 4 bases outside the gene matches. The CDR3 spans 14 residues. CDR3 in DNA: TGTGCCAGCAGTGGGGACAGGGGTAGGTACGAGCAGTACTTC. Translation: CASSGDRGRYEQYF.

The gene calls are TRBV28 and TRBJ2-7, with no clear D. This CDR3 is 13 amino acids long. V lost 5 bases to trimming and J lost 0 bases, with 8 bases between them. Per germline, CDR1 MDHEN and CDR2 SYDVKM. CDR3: CASSIPSSYEQYF. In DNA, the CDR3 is TGTGCCAGCAGTATCCCATCCTCCTACGAGCAGTACTTC.

The CDR3 DNA follows: TGCGCCAGCAGCATTGATATTATGAGCAGGGGTTTTCCCACCTACGAGCAGTACTTC. Protein sequence: CASSIDIMSRGFPTYEQYF. The V and J genes are TRBV5-1 and TRBJ2-7, with D possibly matching TRBD1 (6 bases). Trimming left V 4 bases short and J 2 bases short, with 28 bases between. The CDR3 length is 19 residues. The germline V gene encodes CDR1 SGHRS and CDR2 YFSETQ.

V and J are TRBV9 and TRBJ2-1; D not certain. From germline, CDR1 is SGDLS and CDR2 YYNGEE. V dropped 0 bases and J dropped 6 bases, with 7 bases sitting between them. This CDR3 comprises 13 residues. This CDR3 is CASSVEWVNEQFF. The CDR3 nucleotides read TGTGCCAGCAGCGTAGAGTGGGTCAATGAGCAGTTCTTC. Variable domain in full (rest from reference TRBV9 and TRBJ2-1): DSGVTQTPKHLITATGQRVTLRCSPRSGDLSVYWYQQSLDQGLQFLIQYYNGEERAKGNILERFSAQQFPDLHSELNLSSLELGDSALYFCASSVEWVNEQFFGPGTRLTVL.

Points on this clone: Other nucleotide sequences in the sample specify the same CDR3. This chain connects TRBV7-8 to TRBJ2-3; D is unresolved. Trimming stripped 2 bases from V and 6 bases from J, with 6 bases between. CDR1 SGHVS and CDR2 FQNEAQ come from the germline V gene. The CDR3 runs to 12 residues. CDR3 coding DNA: TGTGCCAGCAGCTTACGGGCGGATACGCAGTATTTT. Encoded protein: CASSLRADTQYF.

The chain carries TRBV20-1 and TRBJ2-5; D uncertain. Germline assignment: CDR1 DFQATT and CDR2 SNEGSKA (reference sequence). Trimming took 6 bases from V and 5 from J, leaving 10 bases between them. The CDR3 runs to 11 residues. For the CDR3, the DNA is TGCAGTGCGGGCCCGGCGGAGACCCAGTACTTC. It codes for CSAGPAETQYF.

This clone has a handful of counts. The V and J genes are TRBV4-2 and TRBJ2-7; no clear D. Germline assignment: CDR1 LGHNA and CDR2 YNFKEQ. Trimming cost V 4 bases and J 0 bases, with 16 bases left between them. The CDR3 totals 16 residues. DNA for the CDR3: TGTGCCAGCAGCCCATTACTTATACAGAACTCCTACGAGCAGTACTTC. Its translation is CASSPLLIQNSYEQYF.

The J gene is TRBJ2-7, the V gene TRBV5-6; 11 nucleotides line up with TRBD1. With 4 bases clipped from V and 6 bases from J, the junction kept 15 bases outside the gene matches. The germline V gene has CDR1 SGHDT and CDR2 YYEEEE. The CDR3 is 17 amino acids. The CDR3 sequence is CASSATGQGGLAPEQYF. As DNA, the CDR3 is TGTGCCAGCAGCGCGACGGGACAGGGGGGACTAGCTCCCGAGCAGTACTTC.

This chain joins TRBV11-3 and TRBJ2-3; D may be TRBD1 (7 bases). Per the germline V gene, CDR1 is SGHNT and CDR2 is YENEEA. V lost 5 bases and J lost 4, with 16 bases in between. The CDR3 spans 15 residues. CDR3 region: CASSTRQGGSDTQYF. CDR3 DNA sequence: TGTGCCAGCAGCACACGACAGGGAGGATCAGATACGCAGTATTTT.